Listed here are 5 T cell receptor beta chains from one sample, sequenced in a study of blood T cell repertoires in COVID-19. TCRdb's copy holds only in-frame clones and misses some; the assay was immunoSEQ multiplex PCR. The table has fewer than 200,000 clones, 81% seen once. Sequences were obtained from peripheral blood. Receptor source: a woman aged 40 to 55 with COVID-19, enrolled during active disease.

The genes are TRBV9 and TRBJ2-3; 7 bases map to TRBD2. Germline CDR1 and CDR2: SGDLS and YYNGEE. The CDR3 length is 16 residues. Unmatched junction bases numbered 11, after V lost 3 bases and J lost 4 bases. CDR3 bases: TGTGCCAGCAGCGAGAGGGGCCTAGCGGACGCAGATACGCAGTATTTT. Translated: CASSERGLADADTQYF.

The chain is built from TRBV7-6 and TRBJ2-5; the match to TRBD1 covers 7 bases. From germline, CDR1 is SGHVS and CDR2 FNYEAQ. CDR3 length equals 15 residues. The V and J ends lost 0 bases and 1 base, in that order; junction bases with no gene match: 2. As DNA, the CDR3 is TGTGCCAGCAGCTTAGCCGGGACAGTCCAAGAGACCCAGTACTTC. Translation: CASSLAGTVQETQYF.

The chain recombines TRBV25-1 with TRBJ2-7; the D gene is possibly TRBD1 (6 bases). V lost 3 bases and J lost 3, with 9 bases in between. The CDR3 is 13 residues long. Looked up from germline, CDR1 is MGHDK and CDR2 is SYGVNS. CDR3 in amino acids: CASSDGTYYEQYF. For the CDR3, the DNA is TGTGCCAGCAGTGACGGGACATACTACGAGCAGTACTTC.

The rearrangement joins TRBV19 to TRBJ1-3, with TRBD1 matching 8 bases. The junction had 3 bases not matched to a gene; V was cut back by 4 bases and J by 1 base. This CDR3 contains 15 residues. CDR1 and CDR2 (germline): LNHDA, SQIVND (reference sequence). The CDR3 loop reads CASSTQGASGNTIYF. For the CDR3, the DNA is TGTGCCAGTAGTACCCAGGGGGCGTCTGGAAACACCATATATTTT.

This clone appeared once. V is TRBV27 and J is TRBJ2-2; 10 bases agree with TRBD2. CDR1 is MNHEY, CDR2 SMNVEV, per germline (reference sequence). The CDR3 has 18 amino acids. V dropped 1 base and J dropped 0; count of bases not matched to a gene: 5. This CDR3 is CASSLFGSGGSNTGELFF. DNA for the CDR3: TGTGCCAGCAGTTTATTTGGTAGCGGGGGGTCGAACACCGGGGAGCTGTTTTTT.